Shown below are 15 T cell receptor beta chains from a single sample sequenced in a study of cytomegalovirus exposure and HLA in healthy donors. The study ran its PCR with 60 Vbeta and 13 Jbeta primers. This table comes from immunoSEQ multiplex PCR, and its TCRdb copy is limited to in-frame clones, with some not included. The sample contains around 140,000 clones, 75% of which appear only once. The specimen sequenced was PBMCs. These receptor sequences come from a young man in good health and CMV-seronegative.

This chain links TRBV9 with TRBJ2-2, with unresolved D. Germline CDR1 and CDR2: SGDLS and YYNGEE. The CDR3 totals 14 residues. Trimming removed 0 bases from V and 0 bases from J, with 3 bases in between. This CDR3 is CASSVGTNTGELFF. The CDR3 DNA follows: TGTGCCAGCAGCGTAGGTACGAACACCGGGGAGCTGTTTTTT.

The chain has TRBV11-2 and TRBJ1-2; 11 nucleotides line up with TRBD1. The CDR3 has 14 amino acids. Germline assignment: CDR1 SGHAT and CDR2 FQNNGV. With 5 bases clipped from V and 4 bases from J, the junction kept 3 bases outside the gene matches. In DNA form, the CDR3 reads TGTGCCAGCAGCCACGGACAGGGGGCCTATGGCTACACCTTC. Translated, it gives CASSHGQGAYGYTF. The full variable domain, rest sourced from reference TRBV11-2 and TRBJ1-2, is EAGVAQSPRYKIIEKRQSVAFWCNPISGHATLYWYQQILGQGPKLLIQFQNNGVVDDSQLPKDRFSAERLKGVDSTLKIQPAKLEDSAVYLCASSHGQGAYGYTFGSGTRLTVV.

This sequence joins TRBV5-4 and TRBJ2-5; 10 nucleotides align to TRBD2. This CDR3 contains 16 residues. Trimming took 3 bases from V and 5 from J; bases not matched to a gene: 10. Germline V CDR1 and CDR2: SGHNT, YYREEE (reference sequence). The CDR3: CASSWGPSGGDETQYF. The CDR3 DNA reads as TGTGCCAGCAGCTGGGGGCCTAGCGGGGGAGATGAGACCCAGTACTTC.

The sample holds one count of this clone. The genes are TRBV7-8 and TRBJ1-2; 7 bases fit TRBD1. The CDR3 consists of 14 residues. V lost 5 bases to trimming and J lost 6 bases; unmatched junction nucleotides: 9. Germline V gene data show CDR1 as SGHVS and CDR2 as FQNEAQ. In DNA, the CDR3 is TGTGCCAGCAGCGCCCGGACAGGAGGCGATGGCTACACCTTC. It yields the protein CASSARTGGDGYTF.

The CDR3 spells CASSQVERGGSYEQYF. The CDR3 nucleotides are TGTGCCAGCAGCCAAGTTGAGCGGGGGGGTTCCTACGAGCAGTACTTC. The V and J genes are TRBV4-2 and TRBJ2-7, with 10 positions matching TRBD2. The V segment lost 1 base and the J segment 1 base; nucleotides outside the gene matches: 4. Germline CDR1 LGHNA, CDR2 YNFKEQ. The CDR3 is made up of 16 amino acids.

The genes are TRBV5-4 and TRBJ1-2; D remains unclear. Per the germline V gene, CDR1 is SGHNT and CDR2 is YYREEE (reference sequence). The CDR3 length is 15 residues. Trimming left V 1 base short and J 6 bases short, with 16 bases between. CDR3 DNA: TGTGCCAGCAGCTTGTCCTCTCACCAAGCGGATGGCTACACCTTC. It is translated as CASSLSSHQADGYTF.

The gene calls are TRBV27 and TRBJ2-7, with a tentative D call TRBD2 (5 bases). Germline loops: CDR1 MNHEY, CDR2 SMNVEV (reference sequence). Trimming took off 5 bases at V and 1 base at J, with 12 bases between the two ends. This CDR3 is 14 amino acids long. The CDR3: CASSQTDWSYEQYF. The CDR3, as DNA: TGTGCCAGCAGTCAAACGGACTGGTCCTACGAGCAGTACTTC.

V gene TRBV10-3 combines with J gene TRBJ2-5; TRBD2 might be the D (7 bases). Per germline, CDR1 ENHRY and CDR2 SYGVKD. Trimming took off 6 bases at V and 3 bases at J, with 20 bases between the two ends. This CDR3 is 16 amino acids long. CDR3 sequence: CAIRGAASGLKETQYF. The CDR3 nucleotides are TGTGCCATCAGGGGGGCGGCTAGCGGTTTGAAAGAGACCCAGTACTTC.

This chain joins TRBV6-5 and TRBJ2-5; TRBD2 is a possible D gene (6 bases). V was clipped by 2 bases and J by 7 bases, with 11 bases between them. The germline CDR1 and CDR2 sequences are MNHEY and SVGAGI. CDR3 length equals 13 residues. CDR3 in amino acids: CASSYPKEGTQYF. The CDR3 nucleotides read TGTGCCAGCAGTTACCCGAAGGAGGGGACCCAGTACTTC.

V and J are TRBV5-1 and TRBJ2-1; D call uncertain. The CDR3 contains 15 residues. CDR1 is SGHRS and CDR2 is YFSETQ in the germline V gene. Trimming pared 1 base from V and 2 bases from J, leaving 10 bases between. The CDR3 region has the DNA TGCGCCAGCAGCTTGCATTCGGAGCCCTACAATGAGCAGTTCTTC. This codes for CASSLHSEPYNEQFF. The full variable domain, completed using reference TRBV5-1 and TRBJ2-1, is KAGVTQTPRYLIKTRGQQVTLSCSPISGHRSVSWYQQTPGQGLQFLFEYFSETQRNKGNFPGRFSGRQFSNSRSEMNVSTLELGDSALYLCASSLHSEPYNEQFFGPGTRLTVL.

The chain employs TRBV28 and TRBJ1-2; D gene unclear. CDR1 MDHEN and CDR2 SYDVKM come from the germline V gene. V was cut by 10 bases and J by 2 bases, with 14 bases left in between. The CDR3 loop spans 13 amino acids. In DNA form, the CDR3 reads TGTGCCATGGGGAGAGGGAACAACTATGGCTACACCTTC. This codes for CAMGRGNNYGYTF.

The chain uses TRBV18 and TRBJ1-5; D gene uncertain. This CDR3 is 11 amino acids long. V lost 3 bases to trimming and J lost 6 bases, with 3 bases between them. Germline CDR1 reads KGHSH; CDR2 reads LQKENI. CDR3 loop: CASSPAQPQHF. CDR3 coding DNA: TGTGCCAGCTCACCGGCTCAGCCCCAGCATTTT.

The V gene is TRBV30, the J gene TRBJ2-1, with TRBD2 matching over 8 bases. The junction had 9 bases not matched to a gene; V was cut back by 4 bases and J by 4 bases. Germline values: CDR1 GTSNPN, CDR2 SVGIG (reference sequence). The CDR3 runs 15 residues. CDR3 residues: CAWTPGGSVYNEQFF. CDR3 bases: TGTGCCTGGACCCCGGGGGGGAGCGTTTACAATGAGCAGTTCTTC.

The J gene is TRBJ2-7, the V gene TRBV10-2; the D gene is possibly TRBD2 (5 bases). Per germline, CDR1 WSHSY and CDR2 SAAADI. V lost 6 bases, J lost 3 bases, and 18 bases lay in between. The length of the CDR3 is 15 residues. CDR3 bases: TGCGCCAGCAGCGCATTACGGCAGGAGGACTACGAGCAGTACTTC. Its translation: CASSALRQEDYEQYF.

For the CDR3, the DNA is TGCGCCAGCAGCTTGGATCAGTTGGGGGGGCTTACTGAAGCTTTCTTT. Its protein product is CASSLDQLGGLTEAFF. The chain employs TRBV5-1 and TRBJ1-1, with D tentatively TRBD1 (6 bases). This CDR3 has 16 amino acids. The V gene lost 0 bases and the J gene lost 5 bases, with 17 bases spanning the gap. The germline V gene encodes CDR1 SGHRS and CDR2 YFSETQ.